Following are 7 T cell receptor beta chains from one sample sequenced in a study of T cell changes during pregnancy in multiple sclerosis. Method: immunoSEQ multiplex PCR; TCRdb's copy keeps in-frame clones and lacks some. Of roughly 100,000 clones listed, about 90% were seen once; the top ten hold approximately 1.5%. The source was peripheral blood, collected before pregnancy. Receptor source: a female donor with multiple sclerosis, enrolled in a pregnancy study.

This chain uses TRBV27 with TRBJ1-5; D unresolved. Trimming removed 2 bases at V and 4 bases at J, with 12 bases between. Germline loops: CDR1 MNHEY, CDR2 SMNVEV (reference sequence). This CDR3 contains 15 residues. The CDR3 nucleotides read TGTGCCAGCAGTTTAGTGGCAGGTCGAAATCAGCCCCAGCATTTT. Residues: CASSLVAGRNQPQHF.

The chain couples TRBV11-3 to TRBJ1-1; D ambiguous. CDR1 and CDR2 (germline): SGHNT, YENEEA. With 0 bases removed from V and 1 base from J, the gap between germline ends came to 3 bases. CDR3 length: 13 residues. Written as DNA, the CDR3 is TGTGCCAGCAGCTTAGATCGGAACACTGAAGCTTTCTTT. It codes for CASSLDRNTEAFF.

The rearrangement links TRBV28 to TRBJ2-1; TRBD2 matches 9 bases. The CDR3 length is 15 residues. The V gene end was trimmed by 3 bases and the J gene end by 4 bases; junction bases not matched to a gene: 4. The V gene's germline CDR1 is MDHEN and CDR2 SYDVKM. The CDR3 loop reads CASSLPSGDYNEQFF. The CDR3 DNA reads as TGTGCCAGCAGTTTGCCTAGCGGGGATTACAATGAGCAGTTCTTC.

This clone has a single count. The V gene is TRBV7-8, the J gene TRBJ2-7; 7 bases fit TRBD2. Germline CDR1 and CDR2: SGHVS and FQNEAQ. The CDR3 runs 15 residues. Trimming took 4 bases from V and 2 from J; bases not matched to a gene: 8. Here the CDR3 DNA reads TGTGCCAGCAGCTGGGGGGGGAGGGCTACCTACGAGCAGTACTTC. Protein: CASSWGGRATYEQYF.

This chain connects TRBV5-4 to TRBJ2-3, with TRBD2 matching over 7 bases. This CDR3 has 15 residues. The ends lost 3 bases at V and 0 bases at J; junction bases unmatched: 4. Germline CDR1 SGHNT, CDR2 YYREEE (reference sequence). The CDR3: CASSWDSGSTDTQYF. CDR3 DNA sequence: TGTGCCAGCAGCTGGGATAGCGGGAGCACAGATACGCAGTATTTT.

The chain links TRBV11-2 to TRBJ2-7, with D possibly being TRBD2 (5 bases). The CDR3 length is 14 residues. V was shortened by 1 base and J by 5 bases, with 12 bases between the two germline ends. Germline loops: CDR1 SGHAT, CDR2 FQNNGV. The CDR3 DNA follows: TGTGCCAGCAGCTTAGGTACGGGGTCCAACGAGCAGTACTTC. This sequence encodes CASSLGTGSNEQYF.

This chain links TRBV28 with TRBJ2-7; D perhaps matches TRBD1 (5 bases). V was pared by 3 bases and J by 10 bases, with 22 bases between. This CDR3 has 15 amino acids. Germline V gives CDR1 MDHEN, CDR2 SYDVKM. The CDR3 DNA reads TGTGCCAGCAGTTTTTCCCCGACAGTAACCCTGTCCCAGTACTTC. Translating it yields CASSFSPTVTLSQYF.